The T cell receptor (beta chain) described here comes from a study of T cells after posttransplantation cyclophosphamide. Clones were sequenced by immunoSEQ multiplex PCR, and TCRdb holds only the in-frame ones, with some missing. Seen here are roughly 20,000 clones, 80% to 90% observed once, and the top ten hold approximately 2.3%. The CDR3 loop spans 13 amino acids. CDR1 and CDR2 (germline): MNHEY, SVGAGI. The V and J ends lost 4 bases and 4 bases respectively, with 10 bases between them. Comments on this clone: What it recognizes is unknown.

Controls had myeloablative marrow grafts with methotrexate and calcineurin inhibitor, sampled at 1 year. Study-wide results and caveats: Skin or GI-infiltrating T cells shared few TRB sequences with blood. Recipient CMV seropositivity and CMV reactivation strongly tracked TRB clonality.

The TCR sequence derives from a female patient in her thirties or forties who received an allogeneic stem cell transplant from an unrelated donor, was CMV-positive, and had acute and chronic GVHD. Some T cells may arise from the graft donor. Sample: PBMCs, taken approximately 360 days after allogeneic stem cell transplant with calcineurin inhibitor and methotrexate. V usage is TRBV6-5 and J usage is TRBJ2-5; perhaps TRBD2 as D (6 bases). The CDR3 reads CASSWRDTETQYF. The CDR3 DNA sequence: TGTGCCAGCAGTTGGAGGGATACAGAGACCCAGTACTTC.